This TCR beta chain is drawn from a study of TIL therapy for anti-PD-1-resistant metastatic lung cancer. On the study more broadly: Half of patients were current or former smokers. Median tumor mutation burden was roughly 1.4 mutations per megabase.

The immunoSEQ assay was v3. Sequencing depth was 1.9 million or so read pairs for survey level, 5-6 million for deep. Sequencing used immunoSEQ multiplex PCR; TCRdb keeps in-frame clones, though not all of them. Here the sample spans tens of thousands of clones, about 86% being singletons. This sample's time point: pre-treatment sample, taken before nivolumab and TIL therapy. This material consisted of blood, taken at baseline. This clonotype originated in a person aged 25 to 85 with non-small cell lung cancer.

The DNA for the CDR3 is TGCGCCAGCAGTCCTGGCCTGCTCACAGATACGCAGTATTTT. This sequence encodes CASSPGLLTDTQYF. The chain couples TRBV5-1 to TRBJ2-3; D call uncertain. Trimming cost V 5 bases and J 2 bases, with 12 bases left between them. Germline-derived CDR1 and CDR2 are SGHRS and YFSETQ. This CDR3 contains 14 residues.